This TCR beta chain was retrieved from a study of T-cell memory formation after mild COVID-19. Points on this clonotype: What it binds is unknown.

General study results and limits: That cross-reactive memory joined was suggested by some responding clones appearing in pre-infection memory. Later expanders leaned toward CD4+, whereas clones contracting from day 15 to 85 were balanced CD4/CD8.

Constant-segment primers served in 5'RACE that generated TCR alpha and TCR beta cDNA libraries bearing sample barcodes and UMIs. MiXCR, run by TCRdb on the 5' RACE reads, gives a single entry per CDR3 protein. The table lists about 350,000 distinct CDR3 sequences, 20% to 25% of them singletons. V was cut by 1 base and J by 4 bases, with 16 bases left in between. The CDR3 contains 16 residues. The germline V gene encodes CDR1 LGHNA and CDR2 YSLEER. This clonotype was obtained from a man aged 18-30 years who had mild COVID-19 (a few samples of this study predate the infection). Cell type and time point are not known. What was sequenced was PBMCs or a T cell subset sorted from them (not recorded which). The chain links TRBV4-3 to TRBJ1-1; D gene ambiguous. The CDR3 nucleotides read TGCGCCAGCAGCCAAGTGGGCCCCCGTTCGATCACTGAAGCTTTCTTT. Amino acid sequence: CASSQVGPRSITEAFF.